The 26 T cell receptor beta chains given below trace back to one sample, sequenced in a study of cytomegalovirus exposure and HLA in healthy donors. The PCR used 60 Vbeta and 13 Jbeta primers. Some clones are missing from TCRdb's copy, which holds only in-frame ones; the method was immunoSEQ multiplex PCR. The sample consists of approximately 100,000 clones, 69% of them appearing once. The sample was PBMCs. The receptors stem from a female donor in good health and CMV-seronegative.

CDR3 coding DNA: TGCAGCGTTACCGGGACAACTGGAAACACCATATATTTT. It yields the protein CSVTGTTGNTIYF. The chain employs TRBV29-1 and TRBJ1-3; D possibly corresponds to TRBD1 (6 bases). Germline V gene sequence: CDR1 SQVTM, CDR2 ANQGSEA. This CDR3 region has 13 residues. V was trimmed by 5 bases and J by 2 bases, leaving 10 bases between them.

The chain carries TRBV30 and TRBJ1-3; the D gene is possibly TRBD1 (5 bases). CDR1 and CDR2 (germline): GTSNPN, SVGIG (reference sequence). The CDR3 covers 16 residues. Trimming shortened V by 0 bases and J by 0 bases, and 12 bases separated the two germline ends. The DNA for the CDR3 is TGTGCCTGGAGTGTCCCCGGGACTAACTCTGGAAACACCATATATTTT. Encoded protein: CAWSVPGTNSGNTIYF.

J is TRBJ1-2 and V is TRBV30; D perhaps matches TRBD1 (6 bases). The V end was cut by 2 bases, the J end by 8 bases, with 12 bases between. The CDR3 sequence is 12 residues long. Looked up from germline, CDR1 is GTSNPN and CDR2 is SVGIG (reference sequence). The CDR3 loop reads CAWSTQGYGYTF. CDR3 DNA sequence: TGTGCCTGGAGTACCCAGGGGTACGGCTACACCTTC. The entire variable domain, with the rest obtained from reference TRBV30 and TRBJ1-2, is as follows: SQTIHQWPATLVQPVGSPLSLECTVEGTSNPNLYWYRQAAGRGLQLLFYSVGIGQISSEVPQNLSASRPQDRQFILSSKKLLLSDSGFYLCAWSTQGYGYTFGSGTRLTVV.

The J gene is TRBJ1-1, the V gene TRBV19; no definite D call. V lost 4 bases to trimming and J lost 4 bases, with 10 bases between them. This CDR3 is 13 amino acids long. CDR1 is LNHDA and CDR2 is SQIVND in the germline V gene (reference sequence). Here the CDR3 DNA reads TGTGCCAGTAGTACCCCCCGGGGCACTGAAGCTTTCTTT. This gives the protein CASSTPRGTEAFF.

This chain links TRBV13 with TRBJ2-3, with 11 positions matching TRBD2. Unmatched junction bases numbered 6, after V lost 6 bases and J lost 1 base. Germline V gene data show CDR1 as PRHDT and CDR2 as FYEKMQ (reference sequence). The CDR3 has 16 residues. CDR3 in DNA: TGTGCCAGCAGGATAGTAGCGGGGGGGCGCACAGATACGCAGTATTTT. It yields the protein CASRIVAGGRTDTQYF. The whole variable domain, remainder taken from reference TRBV13 and TRBJ2-3, is AAGVIQSPRHLIKEKRETATLKCYPIPRHDTVYWYQQGPGQDPQFLISFYEKMQSDKGSIPDRFSAQQFSDYHSELNMSSLELGDSALYFCASRIVAGGRTDTQYFGPGTRLTVL.

The chain employs TRBV2 and TRBJ1-5, with 8 nucleotides matching TRBD1. Trimming cost V 5 bases and J 2 bases; bases outside gene matches: 5. CDR1 is SNHLY and CDR2 is FYNNEI in the germline V gene. There are 15 residues in the CDR3. The CDR3 loop reads CASSPPGQGNQPQHF. The CDR3 DNA sequence: TGTGCCAGCAGTCCCCCGGGACAGGGCAATCAGCCCCAGCATTTT.

The chain combines TRBV10-3 with TRBJ2-1; 7 nucleotides align to TRBD2. The J segment lost 6 bases and the V segment lost 8 bases, leaving 7 bases of the junction unmatched. The CDR3 covers 13 residues. Germline CDR1 and CDR2: ENHRY and SYGVKD. CDR3 loop: CAIGTMVLNEQFF. The CDR3 nucleotides read TGTGCCATCGGGACTATGGTTCTCAATGAGCAGTTCTTC.

The chain combines TRBV5-1 with TRBJ1-1; 10 bases line up with TRBD1. The CDR3 has 14 amino acids. CDR1 SGHRS and CDR2 YFSETQ come from the germline V gene. The V gene end was trimmed by 0 bases and the J gene end by 10 bases; junction bases not matched to a gene: 6. The DNA for the CDR3 is TGCGCCAGCAGCTTGGGGGACAGGGGCTTGGGAGCTTTCTTT. Its protein is CASSLGDRGLGAFF.

The rearrangement joins TRBV7-9 to TRBJ2-1; 7 bases are a match to TRBD2. This CDR3 is built from 16 residues. V lost 0 bases, J lost 7 bases, and 9 bases stayed unmatched. CDR1 is SEHNR, CDR2 FQNEAQ, per germline (reference sequence). The CDR3 sequence: CASSLAGGGRTNEQFF. The CDR3 DNA reads TGTGCCAGCAGCTTAGCGGGCGGGGGACGTACGAATGAGCAGTTCTTC.

The CDR3 coding sequence is TGTGCCAGCAGCTTACTGACTAGCGGGAGGGCAGAGCAGTTCTTC. Its protein product is CASSLLTSGRAEQFF. This rearrangement joins TRBV7-3 to TRBJ2-1; 14 positions agree with TRBD2. With 2 bases clipped from V and 10 bases from J, the junction kept 4 bases outside the gene matches. Looked up from germline, CDR1 is SGHTA and CDR2 is FQGTGA. The CDR3 is made up of 15 amino acids.

The chain uses TRBV7-6 and TRBJ1-5, with D possibly being TRBD1 (6 bases). Germline values: CDR1 SGHVS, CDR2 FNYEAQ. With 1 base removed from V and 9 bases from J, the gap between germline ends came to 16 bases. This CDR3 spans 15 amino acids. CDR3 in DNA: TGTGCCAGCAGCTTAGATGGGCAGGGGTATACGCCCCAGCATTTT. Translated, it gives CASSLDGQGYTPQHF.

The chain is built from TRBV27 and TRBJ2-5; D might be TRBD2 (5 bases). The V end was cut by 7 bases, the J end by 4 bases, with 16 bases between. Germline CDR1 MNHEY, CDR2 SMNVEV (reference sequence). CDR3 length equals 14 residues. The CDR3 nucleotides read TGTGCCAGCACCGCGAGCGACGGGGTAGAGACCCAGTACTTC. This encodes CASTASDGVETQYF.

The chain combines TRBV5-1 with TRBJ2-1; 7 nucleotides align to TRBD2. The germline gives CDR1 SGHRS, CDR2 YFSETQ. The CDR3 runs 14 residues. V was clipped by 4 bases and J by 9 bases; unmatched bases: 10. In DNA, the CDR3 is TGCGCCAGCAGCCTTACTAGCGCATATGGTGAGCAGTTCTTC. The encoded protein is CASSLTSAYGEQFF.

V usage is TRBV27 and J usage is TRBJ2-3; possible D gene TRBD2, 6 bases. Germline CDR1 reads MNHEY; CDR2 reads SMNVEV (reference sequence). V shed 5 bases and J shed 4 bases, with 13 bases lying between them. This CDR3 region has 14 residues. The CDR3 region has the DNA TGTGCCAGCAGTCCCTTGGTAGCGGCAGATACGCAGTATTTT. This encodes CASSPLVAADTQYF.

The chain uses TRBV4-1 and TRBJ2-6; 14 bases map to TRBD2. J was trimmed by 4 bases and V by 2 bases; bases with no gene match: 13. The germline CDR1 and CDR2 sequences are MGHRA and YSYEKL. The CDR3 is made up of 21 amino acids. Here the CDR3 reads CASSQTPSGTSGRTGANVLTF. For the CDR3, the DNA is TGCGCCAGCAGCCAAACTCCTTCCGGGACTAGCGGGAGAACCGGGGCCAACGTCCTGACTTTC.

The chain uses TRBV5-1 and TRBJ2-7; 9 positions agree with TRBD1. The CDR3 has 14 amino acids. Trimming removed 4 bases from V and 1 base from J; junction bases left unmatched: 3. Germline V CDR1 and CDR2: SGHRS, YFSETQ. The CDR3 bases are TGCGCCAGCAGCAAACAGGGGGCGTCCTACGAGCAGTACTTC. Protein: CASSKQGASYEQYF.

The genes are TRBV25-1 and TRBJ1-3; D possibly corresponds to TRBD1 (5 bases). The ends were cut back, 5 bases at V and 1 base at J, with 12 bases in the middle. The CDR3 runs to 15 residues. The germline CDR1 and CDR2 sequences are MGHDK and SYGVNS. The DNA for the CDR3 is TGTGCCAGCAGTATGATCCGGGGGTCTGGAAACACCATATATTTT. Its translation is CASSMIRGSGNTIYF.

This clone was detected only a few times. The chain links TRBV18 to TRBJ1-2; the D gene is possibly TRBD1 (6 bases). The CDR3 extends over 15 amino acids. Looked up from germline, CDR1 is KGHSH and CDR2 is LQKENI. The V end was cut by 3 bases, the J end by 5 bases, with 16 bases between. The CDR3 sequence is CASSPRTDTGYGYTF. In nucleotides, the CDR3 is TGTGCCAGCTCACCCAGGACAGACACAGGGTATGGCTACACCTTC.

This clone was counted a few times. The junction differs from germline at one of its ends, possibly a read error. V is TRBV29-1 and J is TRBJ2-5, with TRBD1 matching over 9 bases. The germline V gene has CDR1 SQVTM and CDR2 ANQGSEA. There are 14 residues in the CDR3. The CDR3 loop is CSAQGTGHQETQYF. CDR3 nucleotide sequence: TGTAGCGCCCAAGGGACAGGGCACCAAGAGACCCAGTACTTC.

Comment on this clone: Other nucleotide sequences from this sample produce the same CDR3. The J gene is TRBJ1-4, the V gene TRBV6-1, with unresolved D. V was pared by 6 bases and J by 4 bases, with 6 bases between. The CDR3 loop spans 12 amino acids. Per germline, CDR1 MNHNS and CDR2 SASEGT. The CDR3 DNA follows: TGTGCCAGCAGAGGACTTAATGAAAAACTGTTTTTT. Translation gives CASRGLNEKLFF.

The chain links TRBV6-6 to TRBJ2-7; TRBD2 aligns across 9 bases. CDR1 and CDR2 from the germline V gene are MNHNY and SVGAGI (reference sequence). V trimming: 0 bases; J trimming: 2 bases; junction bases outside the gene matches: 5. CDR3 length equals 16 residues. Written as DNA, the CDR3 is TGTGCCAGCAGTTACTCGACCAGCGGGGGGACCTACGAGCAGTACTTC. Translating gives CASSYSTSGGTYEQYF.

The chain couples TRBV7-8 to TRBJ1-2; D perhaps matches TRBD1 (5 bases). Germline CDR1 reads SGHVS; CDR2 reads FQNEAQ. CDR3 length equals 15 residues. The V gene lost 3 bases and the J gene lost 0 bases, with 11 bases spanning the gap. The CDR3, as DNA: TGTGCCAGCAGCTTCCTGGGGGGGACTAACTATGGCTACACCTTC. It codes for CASSFLGGTNYGYTF.

The CDR3 loop reads CASSQVERGVVTEAFF. CDR3 sequence (DNA): TGTGCCAGCAGCCAAGTCGAACGGGGGGTGGTCACTGAAGCTTTCTTT. The chain couples TRBV14 to TRBJ1-1, with D possibly being TRBD1 (5 bases). The V gene's germline CDR1 is SGHDN and CDR2 FVKESK. The CDR3 is 16 amino acids. Trimming removed 1 base at V and 4 bases at J, with 16 bases between.

CDR3 protein: CAWSRDRGISEQYF. As DNA, the CDR3 is TGTGCCTGGAGTCGGGACAGGGGCATTTCCGAGCAGTACTTC. The chain combines TRBV30 with TRBJ2-5; 10 bases line up with TRBD1. The J call is uncertain, as TRBJ2-7 better fits the DNA end. The germline CDR1 and CDR2 sequences are GTSNPN and SVGIG (reference sequence). The length of the CDR3 is 14 residues.

The rearrangement links TRBV6-9 to TRBJ1-5; 12 bases agree with TRBD1. Germline V gene lookup returns CDR1 MNHGY and CDR2 SVAAGI. This CDR3 spans 17 amino acids. Losses at the gene ends were 7 bases for V and 8 bases for J; bases not matched to a gene: 15. CDR3 sequence: CASTIWEGTGGGKPQHF. As DNA, the CDR3 is TGTGCCAGCACCATATGGGAGGGGACAGGGGGCGGAAAGCCCCAGCATTTT.

This clone was seen more than once but under ten times. The chain is built from TRBV30 and TRBJ1-2; 8 bases map to TRBD1. Germline assignment: CDR1 GTSNPN and CDR2 SVGIG (reference sequence). Germline trimming cut 8 bases from V and 0 bases from J; bases unmatched to any gene: 20. The CDR3 is 18 residues long. As DNA, the CDR3 is TGTGCCCTGGAAGCCGACAGGGGCCTGGCGACCTCTAACTATGGCTACACCTTC. As protein: CALEADRGLATSNYGYTF. Full variable domain (outside the CDR3, taken from reference TRBV30 and TRBJ1-2): SQTIHQWPATLVQPVGSPLSLECTVEGTSNPNLYWYRQAAGRGLQLLFYSVGIGQISSEVPQNLSASRPQDRQFILSSKKLLLSDSGFYLCALEADRGLATSNYGYTFGSGTRLTVV.